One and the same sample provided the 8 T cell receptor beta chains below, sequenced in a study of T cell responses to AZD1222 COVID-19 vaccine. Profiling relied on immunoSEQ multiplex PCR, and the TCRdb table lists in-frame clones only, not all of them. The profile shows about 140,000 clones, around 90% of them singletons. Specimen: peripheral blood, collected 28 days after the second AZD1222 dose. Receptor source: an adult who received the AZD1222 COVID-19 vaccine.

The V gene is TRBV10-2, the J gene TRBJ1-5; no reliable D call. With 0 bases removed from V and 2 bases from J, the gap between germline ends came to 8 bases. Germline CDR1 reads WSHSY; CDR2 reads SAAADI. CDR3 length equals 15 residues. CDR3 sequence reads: CASSESVFGNQPQHF. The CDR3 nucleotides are TGCGCCAGCAGTGAGTCGGTTTTCGGCAATCAGCCCCAGCATTTT.

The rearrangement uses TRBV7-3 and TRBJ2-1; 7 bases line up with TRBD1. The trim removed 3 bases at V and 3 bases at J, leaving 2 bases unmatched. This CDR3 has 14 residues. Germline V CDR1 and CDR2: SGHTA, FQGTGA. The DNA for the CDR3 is TGTGCCAGCAGCTTGGGACAGAACTACAATGAGCAGTTCTTC. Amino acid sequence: CASSLGQNYNEQFF.

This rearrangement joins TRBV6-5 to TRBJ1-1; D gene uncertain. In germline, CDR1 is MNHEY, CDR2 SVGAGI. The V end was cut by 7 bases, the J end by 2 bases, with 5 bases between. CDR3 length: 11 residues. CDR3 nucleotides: TGTGCCAGCAAGTACAACACTGAAGCTTTCTTT. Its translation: CASKYNTEAFF.

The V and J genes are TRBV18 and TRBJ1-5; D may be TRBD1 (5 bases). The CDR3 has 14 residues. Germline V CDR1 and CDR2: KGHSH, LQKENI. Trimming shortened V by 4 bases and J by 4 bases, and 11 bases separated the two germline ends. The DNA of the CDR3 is TGTGCCAGCTCACAATCCGGGGGGAATCAGCCCCAGCATTTT. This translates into CASSQSGGNQPQHF.

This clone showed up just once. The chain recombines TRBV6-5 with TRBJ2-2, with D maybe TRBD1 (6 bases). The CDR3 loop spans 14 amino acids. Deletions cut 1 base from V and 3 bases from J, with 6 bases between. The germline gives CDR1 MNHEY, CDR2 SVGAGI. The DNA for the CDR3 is TGTGCCAGCAGTTACTACAGGGACACCGGGGAGCTGTTTTTT. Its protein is CASSYYRDTGELFF.

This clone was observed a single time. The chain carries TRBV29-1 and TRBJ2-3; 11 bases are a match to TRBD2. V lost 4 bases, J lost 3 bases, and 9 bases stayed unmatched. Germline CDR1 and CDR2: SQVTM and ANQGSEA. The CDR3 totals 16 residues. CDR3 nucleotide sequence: TGCAGCGTTGCGGGACTAGCGGAGAAGGGGACAGATACGCAGTATTTT. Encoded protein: CSVAGLAEKGTDTQYF.

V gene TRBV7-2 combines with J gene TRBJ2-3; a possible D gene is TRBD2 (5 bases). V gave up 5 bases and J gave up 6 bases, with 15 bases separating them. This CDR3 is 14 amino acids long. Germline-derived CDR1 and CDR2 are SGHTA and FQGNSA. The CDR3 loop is CASSPGLESDTQYF. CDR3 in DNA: TGTGCCAGCAGCCCCGGACTTGAGAGCGATACGCAGTATTTT.

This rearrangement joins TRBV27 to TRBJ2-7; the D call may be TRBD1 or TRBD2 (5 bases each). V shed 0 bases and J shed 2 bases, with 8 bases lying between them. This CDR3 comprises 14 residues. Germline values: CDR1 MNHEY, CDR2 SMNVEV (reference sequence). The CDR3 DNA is TGTGCCAGCAGTTTATCTGGGGGAACCTACGAGCAGTACTTC. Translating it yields CASSLSGGTYEQYF.